A single sample is the source of the 16 T cell receptor beta chains below, sequenced in a study of long-term antiretroviral therapy in people with HIV. Survey level was the resolution at which the v3.0 immunoSEQ assay ran. Assay: immunoSEQ multiplex PCR; the TCRdb copy retains only in-frame clones and omits some. In the table there are about 39,000 clones, less than 90% of which are singletons. The sample in question was unsorted PBMCs, obtained 1.2 years after starting antiretroviral therapy. The receptor set was obtained from a woman aged 45-59 years with HIV.

The V gene is TRBV7-9, the J gene TRBJ2-5; D not resolved. Germline values: CDR1 SEHNR, CDR2 FQNEAQ (reference sequence). There are 14 residues in the CDR3. V was pared by 1 base and J by 5 bases, with 11 bases between. The CDR3 loop reads CASSLGQSWETQYF. The CDR3 bases are TGTGCCAGCAGCTTAGGGCAGAGTTGGGAGACCCAGTACTTC.

The chain links TRBV5-6 to TRBJ1-4; TRBD1 matches 8 bases. J gave up 7 bases and V 0 bases, and 5 bases lay outside the gene matches. The CDR3 runs to 15 residues. Germline V gene sequence: CDR1 SGHDT, CDR2 YYEEEE. The CDR3 DNA sequence: TGTGCCAGCAGCTTGGCGGACAGGGTCGGTGAAAAACTGTTTTTT. It encodes CASSLADRVGEKLFF. Looking up the rest from reference TRBV5-6 and TRBJ1-4 gives the full variable domain: DAGVTQSPTHLIKTRGQQVTLRCSPKSGHDTVSWYQQALGQGPQFIFQYYEEEERQRGNFPDRFSGHQFPNYSSELNVNALLLGDSALYLCASSLADRVGEKLFFGSGTQLSVL.

The J gene is TRBJ1-5, the V gene TRBV10-3; possibly TRBD1 for D (5 bases). In germline, CDR1 is ENHRY, CDR2 SYGVKD. The CDR3 loop spans 13 amino acids. V lost 5 bases, J lost 4 bases, and 9 bases lay in between. CDR3 DNA: TGTGCCATCAGTAGAGGGGCAAATCAGCCCCAGCATTTT. Amino acids: CAISRGANQPQHF.

V usage is TRBV27 and J usage is TRBJ1-4; tentatively, D is TRBD1 (5 bases). The CDR3 runs 14 residues. Germline CDR1 MNHEY, CDR2 SMNVEV (reference sequence). Deletions cut 3 bases from V and 8 bases from J, with 13 bases between. As DNA, the CDR3 is TGTGCCAGCAGTTTCTTGGGGCAGAACGAAAAACTGTTTTTT. Amino acids: CASSFLGQNEKLFF.

The V and J genes are TRBV6-6 and TRBJ2-3; D possibly corresponds to TRBD1 (5 bases). Germline V gene data show CDR1 as MNHNY and CDR2 as SVGAGI (reference sequence). V lost 4 bases and J 0 bases, leaving 14 bases between the germline ends. The CDR3 covers 16 residues. The CDR3 coding sequence is TGTGCCAGCAGTTCAATGGGGCCAGCCAGCACAGATACGCAGTATTTT. This encodes CASSSMGPASTDTQYF.

This chain uses TRBV9 with TRBJ2-1; 9 bases agree with TRBD2. The CDR3 spans 19 residues. Per the germline V gene, CDR1 is SGDLS and CDR2 is YYNGEE. V dropped 4 bases and J dropped 1; count of bases not matched to a gene: 15. DNA for the CDR3: TGTGCCAGCAGCACCCACCTTAGCGGGGGCCTTCAATCCTACAATGAGCAGTTCTTC. This codes for CASSTHLSGGLQSYNEQFF.

The J gene is TRBJ2-7, the V gene TRBV4-3, with D possibly being TRBD2 (7 bases). The germline gives CDR1 LGHNA, CDR2 YSLEER. The CDR3 has 14 residues. V dropped 4 bases and J dropped 6 bases, with 16 bases sitting between them. CDR3 nucleotides: TGCGCCAGCAGCCTCTCCCCAGGGGAGGGCGAGCAGTACTTC. Protein product: CASSLSPGEGEQYF.

This sequence joins TRBV4-2 and TRBJ1-4, with D tentatively TRBD1 (6 bases). This CDR3 comprises 21 residues. The germline gives CDR1 LGHNA, CDR2 YNFKEQ. V dropped 1 base and J dropped 0 bases, with 24 bases sitting between them. CDR3 in DNA: TGTGCCAGCAGCCAAGCGTTGGTTTTAGGGGGAGTGGGTGCAACTAATGAAAAACTGTTTTTT. This encodes CASSQALVLGGVGATNEKLFF.

This chain uses TRBV19 with TRBJ1-2, with 9 bases lining up with TRBD1. Germline V lookup: CDR1 LNHDA, CDR2 SQIVND (reference sequence). The CDR3 totals 15 residues. The ends lost 4 bases at V and 2 bases at J; junction bases unmatched: 5. As DNA, the CDR3 is TGTGCCAGTAGTACCGGGGACAGGGAGAACTATGGCTACACCTTC. Amino acids: CASSTGDRENYGYTF.

The chain has TRBV5-5 and TRBJ2-4; D is unclear. Germline V gene data show CDR1 as SGHKS and CDR2 as YYEKEE (reference sequence). V was pared by 6 bases and J by 6 bases, with 19 bases between. The CDR3 extends over 15 amino acids. This CDR3 reads CASIPPLEASNIQYF. The CDR3 bases are TGTGCCAGCATCCCTCCCCTCGAGGCATCAAACATTCAGTACTTC.

This clone was seen just once. The chain links TRBV18 to TRBJ1-1; 7 bases fit TRBD1. The germline gives CDR1 KGHSH, CDR2 LQKENI. V lost 4 bases, J lost 4 bases, and 6 bases stayed unmatched. This CDR3 has 14 amino acids. The CDR3 coding sequence is TGTGCCAGCTCACTAGGGGGCGTAGGCACTGAAGCTTTCTTT. This translates into CASSLGGVGTEAFF.

This clone is a singleton in its sample. The rearrangement joins TRBV7-2 to TRBJ2-1, with D perhaps given as TRBD1 or TRBD2 (5 bases each). Trimming shortened V by 6 bases and J by 10 bases, and 19 bases separated the two germline ends. Germline CDR1 and CDR2: SGHTA and FQGNSA. This CDR3 has 14 amino acids. As DNA, the CDR3 is TGTGCCAGCAGTTTGGGACGGGCACCTAAAGAGCAGTTCTTC. This gives the protein CASSLGRAPKEQFF.

The V call is TRBV6-5, the J call TRBJ1-1; D is unclear. The CDR3 loop spans 15 amino acids. V was clipped by 2 bases and J by 0 bases, with 10 bases between them. Germline V gene sequence: CDR1 MNHEY, CDR2 SVGAGI. The CDR3 reads CASSYGAFMNTEAFF. The CDR3 DNA is TGTGCCAGCAGTTACGGTGCATTTATGAACACTGAAGCTTTCTTT.

This sequence joins TRBV7-2 and TRBJ2-1; D is possibly TRBD2 (7 bases). V lost 5 bases and J 10 bases, leaving 15 bases between the germline ends. CDR1 is SGHTA and CDR2 is FQGNSA in the germline V gene. The CDR3 covers 13 residues. CDR3 nucleotides: TGTGCCAGCAGCATTTACACGGGGGGCGAGCAGTTCTTC. Translating it yields CASSIYTGGEQFF.

This chain connects TRBV27 to TRBJ1-1; TRBD1 aligns across 8 bases. The CDR3 runs 15 residues. The V gene's germline CDR1 is MNHEY and CDR2 SMNVEV (reference sequence). Trimming cost V 5 bases and J 0 bases; bases outside gene matches: 5. CDR3 nucleotide sequence: TGTGCCAGCAGTCCTCGGGACAGGCTGAACACTGAAGCTTTCTTT. As protein: CASSPRDRLNTEAFF.

V usage is TRBV6-1 and J usage is TRBJ1-1, with D possibly matching TRBD1 (6 bases). V was clipped by 7 bases and J by 7 bases, with 16 bases between them. This CDR3 is built from 13 residues. The germline V gene has CDR1 MNHNS and CDR2 SASEGT. In nucleotides, the CDR3 is TGTGCCAGCACCATAACAGGGCTCAGTGAAGCTTTCTTT. Translating gives CASTITGLSEAFF.